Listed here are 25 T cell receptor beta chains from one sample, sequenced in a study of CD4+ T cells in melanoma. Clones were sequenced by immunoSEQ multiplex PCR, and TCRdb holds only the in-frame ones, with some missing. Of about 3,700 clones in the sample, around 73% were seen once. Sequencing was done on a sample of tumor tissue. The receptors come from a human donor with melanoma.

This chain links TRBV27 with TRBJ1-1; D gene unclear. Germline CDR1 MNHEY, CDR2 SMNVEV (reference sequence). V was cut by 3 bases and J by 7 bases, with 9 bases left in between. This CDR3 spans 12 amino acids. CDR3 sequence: CASSFRDGEAFF. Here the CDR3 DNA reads TGTGCCAGCAGTTTCAGAGACGGTGAAGCTTTCTTT.

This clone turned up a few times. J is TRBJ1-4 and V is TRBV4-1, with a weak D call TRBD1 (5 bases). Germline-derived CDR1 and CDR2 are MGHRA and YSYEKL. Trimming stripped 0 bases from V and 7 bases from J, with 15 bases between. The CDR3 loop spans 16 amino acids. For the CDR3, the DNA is TGCGCCAGCAGCCAAGATCGGAGGCAGGGAGGTGAAAAACTGTTTTTT. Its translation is CASSQDRRQGGEKLFF.

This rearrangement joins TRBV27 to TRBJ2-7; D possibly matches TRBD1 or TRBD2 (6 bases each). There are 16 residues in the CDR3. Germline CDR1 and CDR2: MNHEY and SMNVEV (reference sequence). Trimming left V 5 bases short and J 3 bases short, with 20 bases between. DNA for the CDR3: TGTGCCAGCAGTCCTTTCAGAGGGGGGCGAAACTACGAGCAGTACTTC. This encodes CASSPFRGGRNYEQYF.

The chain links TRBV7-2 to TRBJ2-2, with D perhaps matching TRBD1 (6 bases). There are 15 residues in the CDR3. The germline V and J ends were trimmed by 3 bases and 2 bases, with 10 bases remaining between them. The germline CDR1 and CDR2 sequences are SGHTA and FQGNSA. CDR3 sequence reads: CASSFDRSNTGELFF. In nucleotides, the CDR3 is TGTGCCAGCAGCTTTGACAGGTCCAACACCGGGGAGCTGTTTTTT.

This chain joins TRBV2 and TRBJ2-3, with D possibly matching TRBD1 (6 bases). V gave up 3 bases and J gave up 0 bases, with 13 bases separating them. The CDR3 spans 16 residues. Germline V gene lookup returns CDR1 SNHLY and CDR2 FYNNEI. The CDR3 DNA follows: TGTGCCAGCAGTGACCCAGGGGCAATTAGCACAGATACGCAGTATTTT. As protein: CASSDPGAISTDTQYF.

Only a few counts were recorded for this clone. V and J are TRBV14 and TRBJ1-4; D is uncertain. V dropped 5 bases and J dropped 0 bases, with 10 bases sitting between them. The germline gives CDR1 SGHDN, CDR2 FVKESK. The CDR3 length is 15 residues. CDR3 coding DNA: TGTGCCAGCAGCGCATGGACGGCAACTAATGAAAAACTGTTTTTT. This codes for CASSAWTATNEKLFF.

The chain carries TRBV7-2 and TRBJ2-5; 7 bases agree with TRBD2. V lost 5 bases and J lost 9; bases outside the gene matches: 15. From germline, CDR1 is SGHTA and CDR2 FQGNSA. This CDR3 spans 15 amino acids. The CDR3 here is CASSGGTTQQGAQYF. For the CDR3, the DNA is TGTGCCAGCAGCGGCGGGACTACACAACAAGGGGCCCAGTACTTC.

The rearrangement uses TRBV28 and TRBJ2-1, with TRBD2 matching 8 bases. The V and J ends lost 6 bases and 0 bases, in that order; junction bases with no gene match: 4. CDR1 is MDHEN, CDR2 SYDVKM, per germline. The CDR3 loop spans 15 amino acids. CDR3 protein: CASRLSGGSYNEQFF. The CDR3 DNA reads TGTGCCAGCAGATTGAGCGGGGGCTCCTACAATGAGCAGTTCTTC.

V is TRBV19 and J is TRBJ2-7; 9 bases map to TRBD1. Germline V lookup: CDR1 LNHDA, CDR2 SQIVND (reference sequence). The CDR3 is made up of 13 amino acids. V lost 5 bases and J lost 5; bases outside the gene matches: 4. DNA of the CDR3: TGTGCCAGTAGTCTCAGGACAGGGGACGAGCAGTACTTC. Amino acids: CASSLRTGDEQYF.

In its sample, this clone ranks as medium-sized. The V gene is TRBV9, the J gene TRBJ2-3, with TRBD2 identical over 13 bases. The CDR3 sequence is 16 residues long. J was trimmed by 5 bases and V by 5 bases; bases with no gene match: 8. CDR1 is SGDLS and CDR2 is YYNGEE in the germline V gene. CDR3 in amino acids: CASSHPTSGGIDTQYF. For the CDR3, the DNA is TGTGCCAGCAGTCATCCGACTAGCGGGGGGATAGATACGCAGTATTTT.

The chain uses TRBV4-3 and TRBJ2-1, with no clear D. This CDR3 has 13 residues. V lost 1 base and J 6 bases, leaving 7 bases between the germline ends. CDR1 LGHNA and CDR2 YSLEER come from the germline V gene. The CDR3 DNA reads TGCGCCAGCAGCCAAGGACTGCCCAATGAGCAGTTCTTC. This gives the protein CASSQGLPNEQFF.

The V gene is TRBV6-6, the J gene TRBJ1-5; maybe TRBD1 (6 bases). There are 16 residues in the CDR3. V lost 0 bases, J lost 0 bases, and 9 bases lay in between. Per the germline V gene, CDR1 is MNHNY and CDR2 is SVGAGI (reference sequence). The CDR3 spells CASSYSTGVSNQPQHF. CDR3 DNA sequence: TGTGCCAGCAGTTACTCGACAGGAGTTAGCAATCAGCCCCAGCATTTT.

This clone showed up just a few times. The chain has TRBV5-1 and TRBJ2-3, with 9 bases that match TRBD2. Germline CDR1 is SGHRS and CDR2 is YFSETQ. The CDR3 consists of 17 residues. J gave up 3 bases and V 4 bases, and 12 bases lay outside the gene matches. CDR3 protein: CASSNSGRTGFTDTQYF. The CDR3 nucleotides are TGCGCCAGCAGCAATAGCGGGAGAACTGGTTTTACAGATACGCAGTATTTT.

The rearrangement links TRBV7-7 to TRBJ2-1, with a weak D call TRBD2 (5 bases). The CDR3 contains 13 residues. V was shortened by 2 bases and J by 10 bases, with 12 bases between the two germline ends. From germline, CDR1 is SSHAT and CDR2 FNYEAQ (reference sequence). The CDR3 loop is CASSLTERREQFF. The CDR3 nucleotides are TGTGCCAGCAGCTTAACGGAGCGGCGGGAGCAGTTCTTC.

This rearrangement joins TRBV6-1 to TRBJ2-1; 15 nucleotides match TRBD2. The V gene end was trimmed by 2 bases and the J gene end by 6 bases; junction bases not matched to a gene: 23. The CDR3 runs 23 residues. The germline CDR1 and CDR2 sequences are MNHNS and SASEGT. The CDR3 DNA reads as TGTGCCAGCAGTGAACGACAGCCGCCGAAGGGACTAGCGGGAGGAGAAGGAGGCAATGAGCAGTTCTTC. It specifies CASSERQPPKGLAGGEGGNEQFF.

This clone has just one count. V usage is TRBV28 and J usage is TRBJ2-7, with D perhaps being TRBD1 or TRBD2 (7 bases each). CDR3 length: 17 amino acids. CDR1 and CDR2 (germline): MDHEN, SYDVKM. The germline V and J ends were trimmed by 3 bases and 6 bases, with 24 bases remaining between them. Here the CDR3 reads CASSFSFSGDRGSEQYF. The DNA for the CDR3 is TGTGCCAGCAGTTTCTCTTTCAGCGGGGACAGAGGTAGCGAGCAGTACTTC.

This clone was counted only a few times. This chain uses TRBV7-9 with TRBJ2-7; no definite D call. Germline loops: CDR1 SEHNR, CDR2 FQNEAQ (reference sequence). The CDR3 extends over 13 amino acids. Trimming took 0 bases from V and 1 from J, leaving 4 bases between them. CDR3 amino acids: CASSLAGSYEQYF. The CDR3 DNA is TGTGCCAGCAGCTTAGCGGGGTCCTACGAGCAGTACTTC. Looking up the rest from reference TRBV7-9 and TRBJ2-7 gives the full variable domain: DTGVSQNPRHKITKRGQNVTFRCDPISEHNRLYWYRQTLGQGPEFLTYFQNEAQLEKSRLLSDRFSAERPKGSFSTLEIQRTEQGDSAMYLCASSLAGSYEQYFGPGTRLTVT.

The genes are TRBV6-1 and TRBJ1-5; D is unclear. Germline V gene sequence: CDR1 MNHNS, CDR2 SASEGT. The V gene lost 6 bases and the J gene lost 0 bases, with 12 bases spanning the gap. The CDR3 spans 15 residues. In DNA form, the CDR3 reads TGTGCCAGCAGGCTCTCGGGAGATAGCAATCAGCCCCAGCATTTT. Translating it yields CASRLSGDSNQPQHF.

The chain's CDR3 is CASSLGTSGRARSYNEQFF. CDR3 nucleotides: TGTGCCAGCAGTTTAGGGACTAGCGGGAGAGCACGCTCCTACAATGAGCAGTTCTTC. The chain joins TRBV28 to TRBJ2-1; 14 nucleotides line up with TRBD2. With 2 bases clipped from V and 0 bases from J, the junction kept 6 bases outside the gene matches. Germline CDR1 MDHEN, CDR2 SYDVKM. The CDR3 loop spans 19 amino acids.

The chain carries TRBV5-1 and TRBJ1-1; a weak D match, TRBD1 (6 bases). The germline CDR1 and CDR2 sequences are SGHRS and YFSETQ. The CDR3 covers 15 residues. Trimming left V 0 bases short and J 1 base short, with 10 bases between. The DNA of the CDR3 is TGCGCCAGCAGCTTGGATACAGGGAGGAACACTGAAGCTTTCTTT. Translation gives CASSLDTGRNTEAFF.

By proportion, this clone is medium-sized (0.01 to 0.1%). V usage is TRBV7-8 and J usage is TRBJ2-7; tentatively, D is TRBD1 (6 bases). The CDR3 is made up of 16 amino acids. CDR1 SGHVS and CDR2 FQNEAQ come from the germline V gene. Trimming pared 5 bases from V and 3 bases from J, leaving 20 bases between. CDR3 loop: CASSPPGGRGRYEQYF. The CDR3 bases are TGTGCCAGCAGCCCCCCCGGTGGCAGGGGCCGCTACGAGCAGTACTTC. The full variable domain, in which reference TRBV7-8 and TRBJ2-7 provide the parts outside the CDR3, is GAGVSQSPRYKVAKRGQDVALRCDPISGHVSLFWYQQALGQGPEFLTYFQNEAQLDKSGLPSDRFFAERPEGSVSTLKIQRTQQEDSAVYLCASSPPGGRGRYEQYFGPGTRLTVT.

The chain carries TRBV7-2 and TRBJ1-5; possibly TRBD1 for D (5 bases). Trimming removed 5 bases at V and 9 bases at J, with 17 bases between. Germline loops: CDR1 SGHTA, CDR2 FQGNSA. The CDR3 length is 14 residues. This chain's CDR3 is CASSDGGAWGPQHF. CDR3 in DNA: TGTGCCAGCAGCGACGGGGGAGCGTGGGGGCCCCAGCATTTT.

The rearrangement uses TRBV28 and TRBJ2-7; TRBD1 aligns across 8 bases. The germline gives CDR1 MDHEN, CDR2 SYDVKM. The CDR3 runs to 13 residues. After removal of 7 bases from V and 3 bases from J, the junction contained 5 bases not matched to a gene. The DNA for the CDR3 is TGTGCCAGCATGGGGACAGGAGGCTACGAGCAGTACTTC. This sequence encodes CASMGTGGYEQYF.

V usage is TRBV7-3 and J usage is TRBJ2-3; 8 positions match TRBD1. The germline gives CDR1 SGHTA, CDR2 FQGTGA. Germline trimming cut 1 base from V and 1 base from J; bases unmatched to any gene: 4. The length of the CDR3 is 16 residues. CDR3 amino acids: CASSLKATGGTDTQYF. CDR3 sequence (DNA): TGTGCCAGCAGCTTAAAGGCGACAGGGGGCACAGATACGCAGTATTTT.

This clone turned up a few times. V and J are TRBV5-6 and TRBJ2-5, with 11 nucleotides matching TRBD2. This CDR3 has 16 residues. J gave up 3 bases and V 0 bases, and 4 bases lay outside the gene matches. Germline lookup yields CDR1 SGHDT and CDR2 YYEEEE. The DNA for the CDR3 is TGTGCCAGCAGCTTGGGGCCGGGACTAGCGGAAGAGACCCAGTACTTC. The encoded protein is CASSLGPGLAEETQYF.